This TCR beta chain was sequenced for a study of T cell responses to AZD1222 COVID-19 vaccine. Only in-frame clones appear in the TCRdb table, and some are missing; sequencing was by immunoSEQ multiplex PCR. Of about 190,000 clones listed, about 94% were seen once; the top ten hold 7% to 9.5%. Findings of the study overall: Sampling captured repertoires only after the peak T cell response.

In regard to this clone: Its antigen is undetermined.

The CDR3 is made up of 13 amino acids. V shed 7 bases and J shed 8 bases, with 17 bases lying between them. The chain combines TRBV12-3 or TRBV12-4 with TRBJ1-1, with D uncertain. The clonotype originates from an adult in good health. The sample in question was peripheral blood, obtained on day 0 of AZD1222 vaccination. The CDR3 loop reads CASTPPGGPEAFF. The CDR3 DNA is TGTGCCAGCACCCCCCCGGGCGGCCCCGAAGCTTTCTTT.